This T cell receptor (beta chain) originates from a study of blood T cell repertoires in COVID-19 (dated by TCRdb to the early 2020s). Study-wide context: Collaborator samples came from the United States, Italy and Spain and covered acute and convalescent phases of COVID-19. The prospective study material was composed of cDNA or gDNA derived from T cells, B-cell-depleted T cells, or PBMCs. Deeply sampled blood TCRbeta repertoires from subjects exposed to, actively infected with, or recovered from COVID-19 were included in the dataset. The repertoires were released in a freely available public database intended as a resource for research on the immune response to SARS-CoV-2. Samples were obtained from the ongoing ImmuneRACE study (first 160 participants) and from 1,254 subjects provided by 6 global collaborators. The sample metadata nearly always contained a de-identified subject ID, COVID-19 status, age in years and sex. HLA class I and class II types, where available, came from metadata supplied by the sample provider rather than from assay-based typing. The full study reports these points: How much clinical and demographic metadata was included differed by source and by participant, and the metadata was provided uncurated.

Whole blood was collected in K2EDTA tubes by collaborating institutions according to the institutions' own protocols. For TCRbeta analysis, collaborators shipped samples as frozen whole blood, isolated PBMCs, or DNA extracted from either of those sample types. The CDR3, cysteine through phenylalanine, is 15 amino acids long. Left in the record is the CDR3 DNA by itself, 45 bases read in frame from the first base. CDR1 SGHTA and CDR2 FQGTGA are derived from the germline V gene. Unmatched junction bases come to 1, with V trimmed by 2 bases and J by 3 bases. The immunoSEQ Assay, a bias-controlled multiplex PCR, was used to amplify TCRbeta CDR3 regions from genomic DNA. Processing in the source paper ran as follows. The number of nucleated cells in each sample was estimated by amplification of reference gene primers within the assay. To quantify the absolute abundance of each unique TCRbeta CDR3 rearrangement, sequence reads were collapsed and filtered. For each sample, productive Simpson clonality was calculated by taking the square root of Simpson's diversity index across productive rearrangements. The table comes from immuneACCESS by way of TCRdb, which keeps in-frame sequences with V and J called. Part of the clones is missing from these tables; in studies checked, under half for an unresolved V gene and the rest for unknown reasons. V, J and clone size are those of that table, while D and trimming were read from the DNA. This sample gives 470,000 or so clones in total; about 89% of them show up just once. Roughly 4% of the sample is held by the ten biggest clonotypes.

Notes on this clone: The target of this receptor is not known. No much larger clonotype is one base removed from it; base qualities were not supplied.

Recombination joined TRBV7-3 with TRBJ2-2; 9 middle bases align to TRBD1. The TCR originated in a woman aged 25 to 45 with acute or convalescent COVID-19. The specimen was peripheral blood. The CDR3 reads as follows: CASSLYRGHTGELFF. The base sequence is TGTGCCAGCAGCTTATACAGGGGGCACACCGGGGAGCTGTTTTTT.